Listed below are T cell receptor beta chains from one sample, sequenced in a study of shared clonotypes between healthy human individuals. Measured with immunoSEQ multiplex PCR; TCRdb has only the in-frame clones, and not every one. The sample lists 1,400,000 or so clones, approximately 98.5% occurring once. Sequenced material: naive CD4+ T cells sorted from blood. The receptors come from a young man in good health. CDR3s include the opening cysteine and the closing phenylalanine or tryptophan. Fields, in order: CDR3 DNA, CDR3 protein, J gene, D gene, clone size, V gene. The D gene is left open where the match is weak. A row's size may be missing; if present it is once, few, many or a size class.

CDR3nt: TGTGCCAGCAGAGTAGCGGGAGTTTCATACAATGAGCAGTTCTTC; CDR3aa: CASRVAGVSYNEQFF; j_gene: TRBJ2-1; d_gene: TRBD2; abundance: NA; v_gene: TRBV7-2
CDR3nt: TGTGCCAGCAGAACGGGAGGAGGCCCCGGGGAGCTGTTTTTT; CDR3aa: CASRTGGGPGELFF; j_gene: TRBJ2-2; d_gene: TRBD2; abundance: NA; v_gene: TRBV28
CDR3nt: TGTGCCAGCAGTTTAAAGACAGGGAACACTGAAGCTTTCTTT; CDR3aa: CASSLKTGNTEAFF; j_gene: TRBJ1-1; d_gene: NA; abundance: once; v_gene: TRBV28
CDR3nt: TGTGCCAGCAGCACATTACTATTCGGGGCCAACACTGAAGCTTTCTTT; CDR3aa: CASSTLLFGANTEAFF; j_gene: TRBJ1-1; d_gene: NA; abundance: NA; v_gene: TRBV5-5
CDR3nt: TGTGCCAGCAGCTTATGGGAGGACGAGCAGTACTTC; CDR3aa: CASSLWEDEQYF; j_gene: TRBJ2-7; d_gene: NA; abundance: NA; v_gene: TRBV11-2
CDR3nt: TGCAGCGTTTCCCTCGGGACTTCAGGAGAGCAGTACTTC; CDR3aa: CSVSLGTSGEQYF; j_gene: TRBJ2-7; d_gene: NA; abundance: NA; v_gene: TRBV29-1
CDR3nt: TGTGCCAGCAGTAATGACAGGGGGCGTAAGAATGAGCAGTTCTTC; CDR3aa: CASSNDRGRKNEQFF; j_gene: TRBJ2-1; d_gene: TRBD1; abundance: NA; v_gene: TRBV7-8
CDR3nt: TGTGCCAGCAGCTTCGGGACTTTCACAGATACGCAGTATTTT; CDR3aa: CASSFGTFTDTQYF; j_gene: TRBJ2-3; d_gene: NA; abundance: NA; v_gene: TRBV7-8
CDR3nt: TGTGCCAGCAGCCCGACAGGGACCTACGAGCAGTACTTC; CDR3aa: CASSPTGTYEQYF; j_gene: TRBJ2-7; d_gene: TRBD1; abundance: NA; v_gene: TRBV13
CDR3nt: TGTGCCAGCACCCGACAGCCTGCTCGGGCTCAGCCCCAGCATTTT; CDR3aa: CASTRQPARAQPQHF; j_gene: TRBJ1-5; d_gene: NA; abundance: once; v_gene: TRBV6-1
CDR3nt: TGTGCCAGCAGCGTGCTGGGGGAAGCTTTCTTT; CDR3aa: CASSVLGEAFF; j_gene: TRBJ1-1; d_gene: NA; abundance: NA; v_gene: TRBV5-4
CDR3nt: TGCAGCGTTGAAGCCGCGGAGGTTGAGTACTTC; CDR3aa: CSVEAAEVEYF; j_gene: TRBJ2-7; d_gene: NA; abundance: NA; v_gene: TRBV29-1
CDR3nt: TGTGCCAGCAGCTTAGGGGCGGGAGTGGGGTATACGCAGTATTTT; CDR3aa: CASSLGAGVGYTQYF; j_gene: TRBJ2-3; d_gene: TRBD2; abundance: once; v_gene: TRBV7-8
CDR3nt: TGTGCCAGCAGCTTAAATCTAGCGGGAGTCCACAATGAGCAGTTCTTC; CDR3aa: CASSLNLAGVHNEQFF; j_gene: TRBJ2-1; d_gene: TRBD2; abundance: once; v_gene: TRBV11-2
CDR3nt: TGTGCCTGGAGGGGCGCGGCGCCCGGGGAGCTGTTTTTT; CDR3aa: CAWRGAAPGELFF; j_gene: TRBJ2-2; d_gene: NA; abundance: NA; v_gene: TRBV30
CDR3nt: TGTGCCAGCAGCCCAGGCGCTCGAGGGAGGGGAGCTGAAAAACTGTTTTTT; CDR3aa: CASSPGARGRGAEKLFF; j_gene: TRBJ1-4; d_gene: NA; abundance: NA; v_gene: TRBV11-2
CDR3nt: TGTGCCAGTAGTATTTCCCGTGGGGCCAACGTCCTGACTTTC; CDR3aa: CASSISRGANVLTF; j_gene: TRBJ2-6; d_gene: NA; abundance: NA; v_gene: TRBV19
CDR3nt: TGTGCCAGCAGCGTTCTACTAGACGGCACCGGGGAGCTGTTTTTT; CDR3aa: CASSVLLDGTGELFF; j_gene: TRBJ2-2; d_gene: NA; abundance: NA; v_gene: TRBV9
CDR3nt: TGTGCCACCAAAATTAGCGGGGACTCAATTCAGTACTTC; CDR3aa: CATKISGDSIQYF; j_gene: TRBJ2-4; d_gene: TRBD2; abundance: NA; v_gene: TRBV15
CDR3nt: TGTGCCAGCAGCTTAACGAATAGCAATCAGCCCCAGCATTTT; CDR3aa: CASSLTNSNQPQHF; j_gene: TRBJ1-5; d_gene: NA; abundance: NA; v_gene: TRBV7-9
CDR3nt: TGCGCCAGCAGCCCACATATCCTTGTCGGGTACGAGCAGTACTTC; CDR3aa: CASSPHILVGYEQYF; j_gene: TRBJ2-7; d_gene: NA; abundance: NA; v_gene: TRBV4-1
CDR3nt: TGTGCCAGCAGCCAGGAAACTAGCGGGGAGACCTACAATGAGCAGTTCTTC; CDR3aa: CASSQETSGETYNEQFF; j_gene: TRBJ2-1; d_gene: TRBD2; abundance: NA; v_gene: TRBV4-2
CDR3nt: TGCAGCGTTGTTCAGGGCCGGGGGGGCGAGCAGTACTTC; CDR3aa: CSVVQGRGGEQYF; j_gene: TRBJ2-7; d_gene: TRBD2; abundance: NA; v_gene: TRBV29-1
CDR3nt: TGTGCCAGCAGCTTAGGTCCTAGCGGGGTCAATGAGCAGTTCTTC; CDR3aa: CASSLGPSGVNEQFF; j_gene: TRBJ2-1; d_gene: TRBD2; abundance: once; v_gene: TRBV11-2
CDR3nt: TGTGCCAGTAGCTTAGCGACTCCAACTCGGGAGCAGTACTTC; CDR3aa: CASSLATPTREQYF; j_gene: TRBJ2-7; d_gene: NA; abundance: NA; v_gene: TRBV19
CDR3nt: TGTGCCAGCAGCTTGGAGGCAGGGGCCTACGAGCAGTACTTC; CDR3aa: CASSLEAGAYEQYF; j_gene: TRBJ2-7; d_gene: NA; abundance: NA; v_gene: TRBV5-4
CDR3nt: TGTGCCAGCAGGCCTGGGGGATCTACTAACTATGGCTACACCTTC; CDR3aa: CASRPGGSTNYGYTF; j_gene: TRBJ1-2; d_gene: NA; abundance: NA; v_gene: TRBV7-2
CDR3nt: TGCGCCAGCAGCGACAGGGTGCGGGAAAAACTGTTTTTT; CDR3aa: CASSDRVREKLFF; j_gene: TRBJ1-4; d_gene: TRBD1; abundance: NA; v_gene: TRBV4-3
CDR3nt: TGTGCCAGCAGTTTCTTTGGGCGGTTTCAAGAGACCCAGTACTTC; CDR3aa: CASSFFGRFQETQYF; j_gene: TRBJ2-5; d_gene: NA; abundance: NA; v_gene: TRBV28
CDR3nt: TGTGCCAGCAGCGTAGGTGCTAGCGGGAGTAACGGGGAGCTGTTTTTT; CDR3aa: CASSVGASGSNGELFF; j_gene: TRBJ2-2; d_gene: TRBD2; abundance: NA; v_gene: TRBV9
CDR3nt: TGCGCCAGCAGCTTAGGCAGGGGAGAGACCCAGTACTTC; CDR3aa: CASSLGRGETQYF; j_gene: TRBJ2-5; d_gene: NA; abundance: NA; v_gene: TRBV5-1
CDR3nt: TGTGCCAGCAGTTTACTAGGGGGCACAGATACGCAGTATTTT; CDR3aa: CASSLLGGTDTQYF; j_gene: TRBJ2-3; d_gene: NA; abundance: NA; v_gene: TRBV27
CDR3nt: TGTGCTAGTGGTTTGGGAACAGGACGAGGCACTGAAGCTTTCTTT; CDR3aa: CASGLGTGRGTEAFF; j_gene: TRBJ1-1; d_gene: NA; abundance: NA; v_gene: TRBV12-5
CDR3nt: TGTGCCAGCAGCGCCGGCGGGATCTACGAGCAGTACTTC; CDR3aa: CASSAGGIYEQYF; j_gene: TRBJ2-7; d_gene: NA; abundance: NA; v_gene: TRBV9
CDR3nt: TGTGCCAGCAGCTTAGGGATCACGGGGTTGGATGAGCAGTTCTTC; CDR3aa: CASSLGITGLDEQFF; j_gene: TRBJ2-1; d_gene: NA; abundance: NA; v_gene: TRBV7-8
CDR3nt: TGTGCCAGCAGTTTATCAGGGATCAACACTGAAGCTTTCTTT; CDR3aa: CASSLSGINTEAFF; j_gene: TRBJ1-1; d_gene: NA; abundance: NA; v_gene: TRBV28
CDR3nt: TGTGCCAGCAGTGAAGCTTCTACCATGAACACTGAAGCTTTCTTT; CDR3aa: CASSEASTMNTEAFF; j_gene: TRBJ1-1; d_gene: NA; abundance: NA; v_gene: TRBV2
CDR3nt: TGTGCCAGCAGTTACGGAATCATTAACTATGGCTACACCTTC; CDR3aa: CASSYGIINYGYTF; j_gene: TRBJ1-2; d_gene: NA; abundance: NA; v_gene: TRBV6-6
CDR3nt: TGTGCCAGCAGAACGGGACAGTGGTTCTTC; CDR3aa: CASRTGQWFF; j_gene: TRBJ2-1; d_gene: TRBD1; abundance: NA; v_gene: TRBV28
CDR3nt: TGTGCCAGCAGTGAACAGCGGGAGTTCCCCAATGAGCAGTTCTTC; CDR3aa: CASSEQREFPNEQFF; j_gene: TRBJ2-1; d_gene: TRBD2; abundance: once; v_gene: TRBV6-1
CDR3nt: TGTGCCAGCAGTTACTCGGACGCAAGCCACTATGGCTACACCTTC; CDR3aa: CASSYSDASHYGYTF; j_gene: TRBJ1-2; d_gene: NA; abundance: NA; v_gene: TRBV6-5
CDR3nt: TGCGCCAGCAGCTTGGCGAGCGGGAGGGCCGGGTATGAGCAGTACTTC; CDR3aa: CASSLASGRAGYEQYF; j_gene: TRBJ2-7; d_gene: TRBD2; abundance: once; v_gene: TRBV5-1
CDR3nt: TGTGCCATCAGTGAGTCGGGGGGAAGTCAGCCCCAGCATTTT; CDR3aa: CAISESGGSQPQHF; j_gene: TRBJ1-5; d_gene: NA; abundance: NA; v_gene: TRBV10-3
CDR3nt: TGTGCCAGCAGCTTAGTTGTGAGCGGGGAGCTGTTTTTT; CDR3aa: CASSLVVSGELFF; j_gene: TRBJ2-2; d_gene: NA; abundance: NA; v_gene: TRBV7-7
CDR3nt: TGTGCCAGCAGCCAAGTCAGGAGGACCCAGTACTTC; CDR3aa: CASSQVRRTQYF; j_gene: TRBJ2-5; d_gene: NA; abundance: NA; v_gene: TRBV14
CDR3nt: TGTGCCAGCAGCTTGGTCGGGCAGCACAATGAGCAGTTCTTC; CDR3aa: CASSLVGQHNEQFF; j_gene: TRBJ2-1; d_gene: NA; abundance: once; v_gene: TRBV5-4